Given below is one T cell receptor (beta chain) in context. The sample comes from a study of blood T cell repertoires in COVID-19. Across the whole study: COVID-19 samples, acute and convalescent, were from the United States, Italy and Spain.

In the authors' methods: Researchers report that nucleated cell counts were estimated from reference gene primer amplification. Clones were sequenced by immunoSEQ multiplex PCR, and TCRdb holds only the in-frame ones, with some missing. V and J calls and clone size are as listed in that table; D and trimming were resolved from the DNA. The sample has approximately 190,000 clones, 80% to 95% seen once. The CDR3 sequence is 16 residues long. Trimming pared 3 bases from V and 0 bases from J, leaving 12 bases between. CDR1 MRHNA and CDR2 SNTAGT come from the germline V gene. J is TRBJ1-5 and V is TRBV6-4; tentatively, D is TRBD1 (5 bases). The sequencing sample was made of peripheral blood. This clonotype originated in a man aged 50 to 60 with acute or convalescent COVID-19. The CDR3 loop reads CASSDPGHSSNQPQHF. Written as DNA, the CDR3 is TGTGCCAGCAGTGATCCCGGACATTCTAGCAATCAGCCCCAGCATTTT.